The 28 T cell receptor beta chains below all came from one sample that was sequenced in a study of response to subunit inactivated influenza vaccine. TCRdb re-derived calls from the RT-PCR reads in MiXCR, one entry per CDR3 protein. This sample has about half a million distinct CDR3 sequences, with 25% found just once. The sequenced sample was CD4+ T cells sorted from PBMCs, obtained less than 6 days after vaccination. These receptors originate from a man in his forties or fifties who received an inactivated influenza vaccine.

The chain uses TRBV9 and TRBJ2-1; TRBD2 matches at 10 bases. CDR3 size: 15 residues. The germline V gene encodes CDR1 SGDLS and CDR2 YYNGEE. Trimming cost V 0 bases and J 6 bases; bases outside gene matches: 3. CDR3 amino acids: CASSVVAGGPNEQFF. Here the CDR3 DNA reads TGTGCCAGCAGCGTAGTAGCGGGGGGCCCCAATGAGCAGTTCTTC.

This clonotype was observed at least ten times. This sequence joins TRBV12-3 or TRBV12-4 and TRBJ2-3, with D uncertain. V was cut by 6 bases and J by 0 bases, with 10 bases left in between. The CDR3 runs 14 residues. The CDR3 reads CASRLSASTDTQYF. DNA for the CDR3: TGTGCCAGCAGGCTCTCGGCTAGCACAGATACGCAGTATTTT.

The chain is built from TRBV11-2 and TRBJ2-7, with TRBD1 matching 7 bases. The junction had 8 bases not matched to a gene; V was cut back by 6 bases and J by 6 bases. The CDR3 spans 13 residues. Germline assignment: CDR1 SGHAT and CDR2 FQNNGV. The CDR3 loop reads CASSPDRVGEQYF. CDR3 coding DNA: TGTGCCAGCAGTCCCGACAGGGTAGGCGAGCAGTACTTC.

The DNA of the CDR3 is TGCAGCGCAGACCTCAGGGGGCTGAACACTGAAGCTTTCTTT. It is translated as CSADLRGLNTEAFF. The chain couples TRBV29-1 to TRBJ1-1; the match to TRBD1 covers 8 bases. The J segment lost 0 bases and the V segment lost 7 bases, leaving 7 bases of the junction unmatched. Germline CDR1 and CDR2: SQVTM and ANQGSEA. This CDR3 is 14 amino acids long.

V and J are TRBV20-1 and TRBJ1-5, with D hard to call. The CDR3 loop spans 14 amino acids. The germline V and J ends were trimmed by 5 bases and 3 bases, with 14 bases remaining between them. Germline V gene sequence: CDR1 DFQATT, CDR2 SNEGSKA (reference sequence). DNA for the CDR3: TGCAGTGCTGCCCGGACTTATGACAATCAGCCCCAGCATTTT. Protein product: CSAARTYDNQPQHF.

The chain is built from TRBV28 and TRBJ2-2; D is unresolved. V lost 2 bases to trimming and J lost 9 bases, with 10 bases between them. The germline CDR1 and CDR2 sequences are MDHEN and SYDVKM. The CDR3 extends over 13 amino acids. This CDR3 reads CASSLVDQRELFF. The DNA of the CDR3 is TGTGCCAGCAGTTTAGTTGATCAGAGGGAGCTGTTTTTT.

The V call is TRBV12-3 or TRBV12-4, the J call TRBJ1-6; no clear D. The CDR3 extends over 12 amino acids. Trimming shortened V by 4 bases and J by 11 bases, and 9 bases separated the two germline ends. CDR3 nucleotide sequence: TGTGCCAGCAGTTCCCCCGGTACACCCCTCCACTTT. Its translation: CASSSPGTPLHF.

This clonotype was observed a few times. The V gene is TRBV7-2, the J gene TRBJ1-5, with D tentatively TRBD1 (6 bases). The germline V gene has CDR1 SGHTA and CDR2 FQGNSA. V lost 3 bases and J 6 bases, leaving 12 bases between the germline ends. The CDR3 is 14 amino acids. The CDR3 reads CASSFDRLGQPQHF. CDR3 nucleotides: TGTGCCAGCAGCTTTGACAGGCTTGGTCAGCCCCAGCATTTT. Full variable domain (missing parts from reference TRBV7-2 and TRBJ1-5): GAGVSQSPSNKVTEKGKDVELRCDPISGHTALYWYRQSLGQGLEFLIYFQGNSAPDKSGLPSDRFSAERTGGSVSTLTIQRTQQEDSAVYLCASSFDRLGQPQHFGDGTRLSIL.

The rearrangement links TRBV18 to TRBJ2-1; 7 nucleotides line up with TRBD2. The V segment lost 3 bases and the J segment 6 bases; nucleotides outside the gene matches: 8. Germline assignment: CDR1 KGHSH and CDR2 LQKENI. This CDR3 is built from 15 residues. CDR3 nucleotide sequence: TGTGCCAGCTCACCCTTCAGCGGGAACCTCAATGAGCAGTTCTTC. Protein: CASSPFSGNLNEQFF. Together with reference TRBV18 and TRBJ2-1, the CDR3 gives the full variable domain: NAGVMQNPRHLVRRRGQEARLRCSPMKGHSHVYWYRQLPEEGLKFMVYLQKENIIDESGMPKERFSAEFPKEGPSILRIQQVVRGDSAAYFCASSPFSGNLNEQFFGPGTRLTVL.

This clonotype was seen only once. The V call is TRBV28, the J call TRBJ2-7; 7 nucleotides match TRBD1. This CDR3 has 15 amino acids. V was pared by 6 bases and J by 4 bases, with 12 bases of the junction left unmatched. Germline V gives CDR1 MDHEN, CDR2 SYDVKM. This chain's CDR3 is CASRGTGQAPYEQYF. In nucleotides, the CDR3 is TGTGCCAGCAGAGGAACCGGACAGGCCCCGTACGAGCAGTACTTC.

The chain is built from TRBV29-1 and TRBJ2-3, with 8 bases matching TRBD2. Trimming cost V 2 bases and J 2 bases; bases outside gene matches: 9. Germline CDR1 SQVTM, CDR2 ANQGSEA. The CDR3 runs to 16 residues. CDR3 loop: CSVERSSGSFTDTQYF. CDR3 in DNA: TGCAGCGTTGAACGGTCGAGCGGGAGTTTCACAGATACGCAGTATTTT.

This clonotype occurred a few times. The chain links TRBV12-3 or TRBV12-4 to TRBJ2-2; D may be TRBD1 (6 bases). The length of the CDR3 is 14 residues. V gave up 3 bases and J gave up 5 bases, with 10 bases separating them. CDR3 region: CASSLWQGTGELFF. DNA for the CDR3: TGTGCCAGCAGTTTGTGGCAGGGGACCGGGGAGCTGTTTTTT.

In this sample, this clonotype turned up a few times. The chain carries TRBV5-4 and TRBJ1-1, with 8 bases lining up with TRBD1. CDR3 length: 15 residues. The germline V gene encodes CDR1 SGHNT and CDR2 YYREEE (reference sequence). The ends lost 2 bases at V and 4 bases at J; junction bases unmatched: 7. CDR3 DNA sequence: TGTGCCAGCAGCTTCACAGGGGGGTTGAGCACTGAAGCTTTCTTT. Translated: CASSFTGGLSTEAFF.

Only a few counts were recorded for this clonotype. The chain has TRBV7-9 and TRBJ2-1, with TRBD2 identical over 7 bases. The CDR3 sequence is 15 residues long. V dropped 1 base and J dropped 7; count of bases not matched to a gene: 7. Germline values: CDR1 SEHNR, CDR2 FQNEAQ (reference sequence). The CDR3 sequence: CASSLVLAGVNEQFF. The CDR3 nucleotides are TGTGCCAGCAGCTTAGTCCTGGCGGGAGTAAATGAGCAGTTCTTC.

This clonotype was picked up a small number of times. The chain links TRBV27 to TRBJ1-2; 7 positions agree with TRBD1. Germline trimming cut 6 bases from V and 0 bases from J; bases unmatched to any gene: 7. Germline V gene data show CDR1 as MNHEY and CDR2 as SMNVEV (reference sequence). The CDR3 has 15 residues. The CDR3 nucleotides are TGTGCCAGCAGGGGAGGGGGCACAACTAACTATGGCTACACCTTC. The encoded protein is CASRGGGTTNYGYTF.

In its sample, this clonotype was seen a few times. The rearrangement uses TRBV6-1 and TRBJ2-3; the D gene is possibly TRBD2 (6 bases). Germline assignment: CDR1 MNHNS and CDR2 SASEGT. This CDR3 has 14 amino acids. Trimming stripped 7 bases from V and 5 bases from J, with 16 bases between. CDR3 in amino acids: CASTSGGAIDTQYF. The CDR3 region has the DNA TGTGCCAGCACCTCCGGGGGTGCAATAGATACGCAGTATTTT.

This clonotype has a handful of counts. The V gene is TRBV6-1, the J gene TRBJ2-7; D tentatively fits TRBD1 or TRBD2 (5 bases each). Germline CDR1 and CDR2: MNHNS and SASEGT. With 5 bases removed from V and 3 bases from J, the gap between germline ends came to 14 bases. This CDR3 region has 14 residues. The CDR3 coding sequence is TGTGCCAGCAGTCCACCGGGACCTTACTACGAGCAGTACTTC. Translated, it gives CASSPPGPYYEQYF.

This clonotype has more than one count but fewer than ten. The chain combines TRBV12-3 or TRBV12-4 with TRBJ2-1; a possible D gene is TRBD2 (5 bases). The CDR3 spans 13 residues. V lost 1 base, J lost 11 bases, and 12 bases lay in between. The CDR3, as DNA: TGTGCCAGCAGTTTAGAGCGGTACTCTCAGCAGTTCTTC. It is translated as CASSLERYSQQFF.

This sequence joins TRBV3-1 and TRBJ2-3, with TRBD2 matching over 9 bases. This CDR3 is 16 amino acids long. V was clipped by 3 bases and J by 1 base; unmatched bases: 5. Germline-derived CDR1 and CDR2 are LGHDT and YNNKEL (reference sequence). The CDR3 nucleotides read TGTGCCAGCAGCCACGAGGGACTAGCAGGCACAGATACGCAGTATTTT. Translating gives CASSHEGLAGTDTQYF.

The rearrangement joins TRBV7-2 to TRBJ1-1, with TRBD1 as a possible D gene (5 bases). The CDR3 has 13 residues. The V end was cut by 2 bases, the J end by 5 bases, with 9 bases between. The V gene's germline CDR1 is SGHTA and CDR2 FQGNSA. The CDR3 sequence: CASSLRGRTEAFF. CDR3 coding DNA: TGTGCCAGCAGCTTACGGGGGAGAACTGAAGCTTTCTTT.

The sample holds a few counts of this clonotype. The rearrangement links TRBV7-2 to TRBJ2-2; D is possibly TRBD1 (5 bases). The CDR3 spans 16 residues. V was shortened by 0 bases and J by 0 bases, with 8 bases between the two germline ends. CDR1 is SGHTA and CDR2 is FQGNSA in the germline V gene. The CDR3: CASSLAQGSNTGELFF. CDR3 DNA sequence: TGTGCCAGCAGCTTAGCGCAGGGATCGAACACCGGGGAGCTGTTTTTT.

The J gene is TRBJ2-5, the V gene TRBV30; no clear D. The germline V and J ends were trimmed by 3 bases and 7 bases, with 21 bases remaining between them. Germline V gene sequence: CDR1 GTSNPN, CDR2 SVGIG (reference sequence). The CDR3 is 15 amino acids. The CDR3 sequence is CAWSPNGPRSGTQYF. In DNA, the CDR3 is TGTGCCTGGAGCCCCAATGGCCCGAGGTCCGGGACCCAGTACTTC.

J is TRBJ2-1 and V is TRBV30, with 11 positions matching TRBD2. Germline values: CDR1 GTSNPN, CDR2 SVGIG (reference sequence). J lost 7 bases, V lost 1 base, and 15 bases had no gene match. The CDR3 covers 18 residues. The CDR3 region is CAWSGTQLAGARYNEQFF. CDR3 sequence (DNA): TGTGCCTGGAGTGGTACCCAACTAGCGGGAGCCAGATATAATGAGCAGTTCTTC. The variable domain in full, with the rest retrieved from reference TRBV30 and TRBJ2-1, is SQTIHQWPATLVQPVGSPLSLECTVEGTSNPNLYWYRQAAGRGLQLLFYSVGIGQISSEVPQNLSASRPQDRQFILSSKKLLLSDSGFYLCAWSGTQLAGARYNEQFFGPGTRLTVL.

This clonotype came up a few times. The V and J genes are TRBV6-2 or TRBV6-3 and TRBJ2-1; D uncertain. The CDR3 has 14 amino acids. Germline CDR1 MNHEY, CDR2 SVGEGT. V was clipped by 0 bases and J by 0 bases, with 3 bases between them. The DNA of the CDR3 is TGTGCCAGCAGTTACTCGGACTCCTACAATGAGCAGTTCTTC. Translation gives CASSYSDSYNEQFF.

This clonotype was seen a single time. The chain links TRBV29-1 to TRBJ1-1; D is uncertain. Trimming took 7 bases from V and 3 from J, leaving 18 bases between them. Germline V gene lookup returns CDR1 SQVTM and CDR2 ANQGSEA. The CDR3 is made up of 14 amino acids. CDR3 region: CSAFTTGRDTEAFF. The CDR3 DNA sequence: TGCAGCGCTTTCACGACGGGGAGGGACACTGAAGCTTTCTTT.

This clonotype was seen a few times. The V and J genes are TRBV5-1 and TRBJ2-7; D is ambiguous. Germline-derived CDR1 and CDR2 are SGHRS and YFSETQ. The CDR3 is 13 residues long. V was shortened by 1 base and J by 7 bases, with 12 bases between the two germline ends. CDR3 nucleotide sequence: TGCGCCAGCAGCTTGTCTCCCCAAGGAGAGCAGTACTTC. Translation: CASSLSPQGEQYF.

This clonotype was observed a few times. The gene calls are TRBV4-2 and TRBJ1-1; tentative D call: TRBD1 (5 bases). Germline CDR1 reads LGHNA; CDR2 reads YNFKEQ. This CDR3 contains 15 residues. Trimming took off 0 bases at V and 3 bases at J, with 11 bases between the two ends. Written as DNA, the CDR3 is TGTGCCAGCAGCCAAGAGTGGGGGTGGCACACTGAAGCTTTCTTT. Translation: CASSQEWGWHTEAFF.

V usage is TRBV11-2 and J usage is TRBJ2-2, with 11 bases aligning to TRBD1. The CDR3 extends over 16 amino acids. Per the germline V gene, CDR1 is SGHAT and CDR2 is FQNNGV. Unmatched junction bases numbered 4, after V lost 0 bases and J lost 7 bases. In DNA, the CDR3 is TGTGCCAGCAGCTTAGAAGGACAGGGGGCTTTCGGGGAGCTGTTTTTT. Encoded protein: CASSLEGQGAFGELFF.